This passage covers 19 T cell receptor beta chains from one sample sequenced in a study of cytomegalovirus exposure and HLA in healthy donors. PCR amplification relied on 60 Vbeta primers (plus 13 Jbeta primers). Method: immunoSEQ multiplex PCR; TCRdb's copy keeps in-frame clones and lacks some. The table records fewer than 100,000 clones, roughly three quarters of them present only once. Sequencing was performed on PBMCs. The receptors here all came from a middle-aged man in good health and CMV-seronegative.

This sequence joins TRBV9 and TRBJ1-3; 8 positions agree with TRBD1. After removal of 4 bases from V and 1 base from J, the junction contained 1 base not matched to a gene. The CDR3 loop spans 14 amino acids. CDR1 and CDR2 (germline): SGDLS, YYNGEE. In nucleotides, the CDR3 is TGTGCCAGCAGCCGGACAGGGTCTGGAAACACCATATATTTT. Its translation is CASSRTGSGNTIYF.

This clone has only a few counts. This sequence joins TRBV4-1 and TRBJ1-2; 8 nucleotides agree with TRBD1. V was clipped by 1 base and J by 4 bases; unmatched bases: 5. Germline-derived CDR1 and CDR2 are MGHRA and YSYEKL. This CDR3 comprises 15 residues. The CDR3 spells CASSQGRQGFYGYTF. The CDR3 DNA follows: TGCGCCAGCAGCCAAGGGAGACAGGGGTTCTATGGCTACACCTTC.

The rearrangement joins TRBV19 to TRBJ1-2, with D hard to call. The germline CDR1 and CDR2 sequences are LNHDA and SQIVND (reference sequence). Trimming stripped 6 bases from V and 0 bases from J, with 20 bases between. CDR3 size: 17 residues. CDR3 protein: CASSPLRLDGANYGYTF. The CDR3 nucleotides are TGTGCCAGTAGCCCATTGAGACTGGACGGGGCTAACTATGGCTACACCTTC.

The V and J genes are TRBV19 and TRBJ2-5, with D maybe TRBD2 (5 bases). The germline V gene has CDR1 LNHDA and CDR2 SQIVND (reference sequence). Trimming removed 1 base at V and 5 bases at J, with 11 bases between. CDR3 length: 14 residues. The CDR3 loop is CASSIAGRVETQYF. The CDR3, as DNA: TGTGCCAGTAGTATAGCGGGGAGAGTGGAGACCCAGTACTTC.

Regarding this clone: The same CDR3 arises from other DNA sequences in this sample as well. This sequence joins TRBV28 and TRBJ1-2, with unresolved D. The germline CDR1 and CDR2 sequences are MDHEN and SYDVKM. Trimming pared 5 bases from V and 8 bases from J, leaving 15 bases between. The CDR3 sequence is 13 residues long. CDR3 sequence reads: CASSPTGENGYTF. In DNA form, the CDR3 reads TGTGCCAGCAGTCCAACGGGAGAGAACGGCTACACCTTC.

The chain is built from TRBV7-8 and TRBJ1-1, with TRBD1 matching over 7 bases. The J segment lost 4 bases and the V segment lost 4 bases, leaving 6 bases of the junction unmatched. Germline lookup yields CDR1 SGHVS and CDR2 FQNEAQ. CDR3 length: 14 residues. Written as DNA, the CDR3 is TGTGCCAGCAGCTCGAGACAGGGTACCACTGAAGCTTTCTTT. Amino acid sequence: CASSSRQGTTEAFF.

The gene calls are TRBV2 and TRBJ1-5, with 7 bases that match TRBD1. CDR1 and CDR2 from the germline V gene are SNHLY and FYNNEI. The CDR3 runs to 16 residues. Unmatched junction bases numbered 13, after V lost 11 bases and J lost 0 bases. The DNA of the CDR3 is TGTGCCTCTGCGCGAGGGACAGTCTATAGCAATCAGCCCCAGCATTTT. This sequence encodes CASARGTVYSNQPQHF.

The CDR3 sequence is CSVVHRVYEQYF. The DNA for the CDR3 is TGCAGCGTTGTGCACAGGGTCTACGAGCAGTACTTC. The chain has TRBV29-1 and TRBJ2-7; D perhaps matches TRBD1 (6 bases). V was clipped by 4 bases and J by 3 bases, with 10 bases between them. Per germline, CDR1 SQVTM and CDR2 ANQGSEA. The CDR3 totals 12 residues.

This clone was counted a few times. CDR3 coding DNA: TGTGCCAGCAGCCTGACAGTGAACACTGAAGCTTTCTTT. It is translated as CASSLTVNTEAFF. The chain has TRBV14 and TRBJ1-1, with a possible D match to TRBD1 (5 bases). V lost 4 bases, J lost 0 bases, and 6 bases lay in between. The germline gives CDR1 SGHDN, CDR2 FVKESK. The CDR3 consists of 13 residues.

The genes are TRBV28 and TRBJ1-5; 12 nucleotides align to TRBD1. The V and J ends lost 4 bases and 7 bases, in that order; junction bases with no gene match: 8. Germline-derived CDR1 and CDR2 are MDHEN and SYDVKM. This CDR3 region has 16 residues. For the CDR3, the DNA is TGTGCCAGCAGTTACCCGGGACAGGGGGCCAGGCAGCCCCAGCATTTT. As protein: CASSYPGQGARQPQHF.

The chain links TRBV2 to TRBJ1-3; D not resolved. This CDR3 has 16 amino acids. Germline CDR1 and CDR2: SNHLY and FYNNEI. V lost 6 bases to trimming and J lost 4 bases, with 19 bases between them. CDR3 nucleotides: TGTGCCAGCAGCCCGGTGGCGAGGAGGGAGGGAAACACCATATATTTT. Amino acid sequence: CASSPVARREGNTIYF.

The chain is built from TRBV5-6 and TRBJ2-3; a possible D gene is TRBD2 (6 bases). The CDR3 sequence is 17 residues long. Deletions cut 4 bases from V and 2 bases from J, with 20 bases between. The germline V gene encodes CDR1 SGHDT and CDR2 YYEEEE. DNA of the CDR3: TGTGCCAGCAGCCAACCCTCGCGCGGGACTTACACAGATACGCAGTATTTT. As protein: CASSQPSRGTYTDTQYF.

CDR3 region: CASSFTSGATDTQYF. The CDR3 DNA reads TGTGCCAGCAGCTTTACTAGCGGGGCCACAGATACGCAGTATTTT. The rearrangement uses TRBV7-2 and TRBJ2-3; 10 bases match TRBD2. The CDR3 spans 15 residues. J gave up 2 bases and V 3 bases, and 2 bases lay outside the gene matches. CDR1 and CDR2 from the germline V gene are SGHTA and FQGNSA. Combining the CDR3 with reference TRBV7-2 and TRBJ2-3 gives the whole variable domain GAGVSQSPSNKVTEKGKDVELRCDPISGHTALYWYRQSLGQGLEFLIYFQGNSAPDKSGLPSDRFSAERTGGSVSTLTIQRTQQEDSAVYLCASSFTSGATDTQYFGPGTRLTVL.

This clone was recorded a few times. The chain recombines TRBV19 with TRBJ2-1; TRBD2 agrees at 11 bases. CDR1 and CDR2 (germline): LNHDA, SQIVND (reference sequence). This CDR3 spans 14 amino acids. With V trimmed by 1 base and J by 7 bases, 0 bases remained unmatched. The CDR3 region has the DNA TGTGCCAGTAGTATAGGGACTAGCGGGAATGAGCAGTTCTTC. Protein product: CASSIGTSGNEQFF.

The chain employs TRBV9 and TRBJ2-1; D remains unclear. Germline CDR1 is SGDLS and CDR2 is YYNGEE. Trimming took off 2 bases at V and 5 bases at J, with 14 bases between the two ends. This CDR3 has 15 residues. The CDR3 sequence: CASSVTTARDNEQFF. DNA of the CDR3: TGTGCCAGCAGCGTGACAACGGCCCGCGACAATGAGCAGTTCTTC. Together with reference TRBV9 and TRBJ2-1, the CDR3 gives the full variable domain: DSGVTQTPKHLITATGQRVTLRCSPRSGDLSVYWYQQSLDQGLQFLIQYYNGEERAKGNILERFSAQQFPDLHSELNLSSLELGDSALYFCASSVTTARDNEQFFGPGTRLTVL.

This clone was seen a few times. The chain uses TRBV7-2 and TRBJ2-2; D is ambiguous. The V gene lost 2 bases and the J gene lost 1 base, with 11 bases spanning the gap. The germline V gene encodes CDR1 SGHTA and CDR2 FQGNSA. This CDR3 comprises 16 residues. The CDR3 reads CASSLNSAGNTGELFF. CDR3 in DNA: TGTGCCAGCAGCTTAAACTCTGCAGGGAACACCGGGGAGCTGTTTTTT.

This sequence joins TRBV19 and TRBJ2-3, with D tentatively TRBD2 (6 bases). The CDR3 has 15 residues. Trimming stripped 5 bases from V and 2 bases from J, with 14 bases between. Germline-derived CDR1 and CDR2 are LNHDA and SQIVND (reference sequence). The DNA for the CDR3 is TGTGCCAGTAGTTGGATGGGCGGGATCACAGATACGCAGTATTTT. Its protein product is CASSWMGGITDTQYF.

This clone was picked up a small number of times. The chain is built from TRBV9 and TRBJ1-3; 11 bases align to TRBD1. After removal of 4 bases from V and 2 bases from J, the junction contained 5 bases not matched to a gene. CDR1 SGDLS and CDR2 YYNGEE come from the germline V gene. The CDR3 has 16 amino acids. CDR3 nucleotide sequence: TGTGCCAGCAGCCTAGAGGGACAGGGGGCTGGAAACACCATATATTTT. It yields the protein CASSLEGQGAGNTIYF.

The rearrangement joins TRBV30 to TRBJ2-5, with a possible D match to TRBD2 (6 bases). The CDR3 extends over 15 amino acids. Per the germline V gene, CDR1 is GTSNPN and CDR2 is SVGIG (reference sequence). The V and J ends lost 0 bases and 2 bases respectively, with 13 bases between them. The CDR3 loop reads CAWSVGLASQETQYF. The CDR3 DNA reads TGTGCCTGGAGTGTAGGGCTAGCGAGTCAAGAGACCCAGTACTTC. Combining the CDR3 with reference TRBV30 and TRBJ2-5 gives the whole variable domain SQTIHQWPATLVQPVGSPLSLECTVEGTSNPNLYWYRQAAGRGLQLLFYSVGIGQISSEVPQNLSASRPQDRQFILSSKKLLLSDSGFYLCAWSVGLASQETQYFGPGTRLLVL.